This entry is about one T cell receptor beta chain. Its cognate antigen is unknown. The data are from a study of shared clonotypes between healthy human individuals. General study results and limits: Some naive CD4 clonotypes, around 5%, turned up in common across several donors. The sampled material consisted only of blood, and tissue repertoires are likely to differ.

Germline CDR1 SGHNT, CDR2 YYREEE (reference sequence). This CDR3 spans 15 amino acids. Trimming cost V 3 bases and J 0 bases; bases outside gene matches: 4. Clones were sequenced by immunoSEQ multiplex PCR, and TCRdb holds only the in-frame ones, with some missing. The table records about 2.4 million clones, roughly 93% of them present only once. The sequencing input was naive CD4+ T cells from PBMCs. Subset reported: CD45RA+ positively selected. The TCR sequence derives from a man aged 18 to 30 in good health. Some clones in this sample may be carry-over from other donors' samples. This rearrangement joins TRBV5-4 to TRBJ2-7; 9 positions match TRBD1. The CDR3 loop reads CASSSGQGRSYEQYF. The CDR3 DNA sequence: TGTGCCAGCAGCTCGGGACAGGGCCGCTCCTACGAGCAGTACTTC. Using reference TRBV5-4 and TRBJ2-7 for the parts outside the CDR3, the full variable domain is ETGVTQSPTHLIKTRGQQVTLRCSSQSGHNTVSWYQQALGQGPQFIFQYYREEENGRGNFPPRFSGLQFPNYSSELNVNALELDDSALYLCASSSGQGRSYEQYFGPGTRLTVT.